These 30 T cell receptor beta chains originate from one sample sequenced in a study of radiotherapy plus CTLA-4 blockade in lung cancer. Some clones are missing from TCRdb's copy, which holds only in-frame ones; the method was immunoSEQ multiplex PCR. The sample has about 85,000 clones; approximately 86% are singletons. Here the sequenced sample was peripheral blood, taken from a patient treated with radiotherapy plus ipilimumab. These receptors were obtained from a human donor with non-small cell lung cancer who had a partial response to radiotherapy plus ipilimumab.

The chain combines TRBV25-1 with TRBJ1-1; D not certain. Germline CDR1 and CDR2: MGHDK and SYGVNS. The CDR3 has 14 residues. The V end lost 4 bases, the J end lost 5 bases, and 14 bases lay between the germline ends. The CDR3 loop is CASSGRNGRTEAFF. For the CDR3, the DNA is TGTGCCAGCAGTGGACGAAATGGGAGGACTGAAGCTTTCTTT.

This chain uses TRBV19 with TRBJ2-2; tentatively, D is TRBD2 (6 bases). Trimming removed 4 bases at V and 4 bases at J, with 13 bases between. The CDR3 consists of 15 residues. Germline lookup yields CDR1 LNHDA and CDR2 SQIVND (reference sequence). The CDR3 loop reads CASSTERVSTGELFF. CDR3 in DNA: TGTGCCAGTAGTACCGAGCGGGTTAGCACCGGGGAGCTGTTTTTT. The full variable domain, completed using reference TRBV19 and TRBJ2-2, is DGGITQSPKYLFRKEGQNVTLSCEQNLNHDAMYWYRQDPGQGLRLIYYSQIVNDFQKGDIAEGYSVSREKKESFPLTVTSAQKNPTAFYLCASSTERVSTGELFFGEGSRLTVL.

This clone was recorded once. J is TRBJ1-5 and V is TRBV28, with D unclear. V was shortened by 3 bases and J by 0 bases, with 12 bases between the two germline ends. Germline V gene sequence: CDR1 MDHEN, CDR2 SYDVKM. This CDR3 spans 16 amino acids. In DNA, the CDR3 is TGTGCCAGCAGTTTCCCCGGTAGAGATAGCAATCAGCCCCAGCATTTT. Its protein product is CASSFPGRDSNQPQHF.

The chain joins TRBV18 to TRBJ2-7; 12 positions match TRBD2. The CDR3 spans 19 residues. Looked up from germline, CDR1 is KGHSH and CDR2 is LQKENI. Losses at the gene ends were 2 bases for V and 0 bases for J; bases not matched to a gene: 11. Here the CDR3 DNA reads TGTGCCAGCTCACCAGCAGTCGGACTAGCGGGACAAAACTCCTACGAGCAGTACTTC. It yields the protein CASSPAVGLAGQNSYEQYF.

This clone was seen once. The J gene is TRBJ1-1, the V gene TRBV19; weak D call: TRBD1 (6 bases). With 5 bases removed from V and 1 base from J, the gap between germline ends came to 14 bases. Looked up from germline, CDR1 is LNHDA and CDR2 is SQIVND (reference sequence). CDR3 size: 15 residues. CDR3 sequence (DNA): TGTGCCAGTAGTGTTAAGGGACACTCGAACACTGAAGCTTTCTTT. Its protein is CASSVKGHSNTEAFF.

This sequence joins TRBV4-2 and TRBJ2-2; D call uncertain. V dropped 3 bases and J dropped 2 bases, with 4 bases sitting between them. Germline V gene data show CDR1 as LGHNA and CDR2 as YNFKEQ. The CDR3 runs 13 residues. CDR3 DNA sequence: TGTGCCAGCAGCCACCTTAACACCGGGGAGCTGTTTTTT. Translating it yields CASSHLNTGELFF.

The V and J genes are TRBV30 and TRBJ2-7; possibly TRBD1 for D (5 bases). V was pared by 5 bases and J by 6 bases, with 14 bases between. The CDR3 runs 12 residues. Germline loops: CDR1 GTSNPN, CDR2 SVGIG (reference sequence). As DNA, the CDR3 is TGTGCCTGGGGTTTTCAGGGAACCGAGCAGTACTTC. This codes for CAWGFQGTEQYF.

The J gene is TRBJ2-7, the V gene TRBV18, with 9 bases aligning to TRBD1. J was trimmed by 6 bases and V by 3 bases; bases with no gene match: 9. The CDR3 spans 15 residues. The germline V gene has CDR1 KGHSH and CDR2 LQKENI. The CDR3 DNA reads TGTGCCAGCTCACCTAAGCCGGGACAGGGCTCCGAGCAGTACGTC. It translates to CASSPKPGQGSEQYV.

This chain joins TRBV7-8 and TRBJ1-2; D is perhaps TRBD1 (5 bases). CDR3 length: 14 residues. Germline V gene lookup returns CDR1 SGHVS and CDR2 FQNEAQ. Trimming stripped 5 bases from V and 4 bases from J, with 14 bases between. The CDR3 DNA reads TGTGCCAGCAGCCCCATTTCCGACAGCTATGGCTACACCTTC. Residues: CASSPISDSYGYTF.

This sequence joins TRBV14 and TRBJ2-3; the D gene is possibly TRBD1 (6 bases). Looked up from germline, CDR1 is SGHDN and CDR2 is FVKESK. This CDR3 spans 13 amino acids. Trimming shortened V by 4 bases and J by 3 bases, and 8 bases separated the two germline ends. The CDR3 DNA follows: TGTGCCAGCAGCCCCACAGGGACAGATACGCAGTATTTT. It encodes CASSPTGTDTQYF.

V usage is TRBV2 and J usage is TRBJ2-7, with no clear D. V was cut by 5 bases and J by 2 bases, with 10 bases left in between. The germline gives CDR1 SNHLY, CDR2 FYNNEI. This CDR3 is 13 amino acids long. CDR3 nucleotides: TGTGCCAGCAGTCGGGTGCTCCCCTACGAGCAGTACTTC. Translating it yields CASSRVLPYEQYF. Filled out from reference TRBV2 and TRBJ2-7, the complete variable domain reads EPEVTQTPSHQVTQMGQEVILRCVPISNHLYFYWYRQILGQKVEFLVSFYNNEISEKSEIFDDQFSVERPDGSNFTLKIRSTKLEDSAMYFCASSRVLPYEQYFGPGTRLTVT.

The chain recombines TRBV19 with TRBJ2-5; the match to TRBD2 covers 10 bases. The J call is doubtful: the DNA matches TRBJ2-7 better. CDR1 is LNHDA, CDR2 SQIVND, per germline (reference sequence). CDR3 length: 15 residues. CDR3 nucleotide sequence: TGTGCCAGCGCCACAGCGGGAGGGCCCCTCTACGAGCAGTACTTC. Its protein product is CASATAGGPLYEQYF.

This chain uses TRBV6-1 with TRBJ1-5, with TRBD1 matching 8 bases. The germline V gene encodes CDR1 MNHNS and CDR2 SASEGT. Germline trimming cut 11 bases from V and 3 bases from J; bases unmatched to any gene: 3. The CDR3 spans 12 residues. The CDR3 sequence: CAAGGVNQPQHF. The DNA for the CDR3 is TGTGCCGCAGGGGGCGTCAATCAGCCCCAGCATTTT.

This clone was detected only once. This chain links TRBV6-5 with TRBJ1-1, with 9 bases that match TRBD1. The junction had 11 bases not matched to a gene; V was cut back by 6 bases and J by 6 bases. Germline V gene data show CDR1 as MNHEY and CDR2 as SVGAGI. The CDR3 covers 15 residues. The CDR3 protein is CASRPYRGRSAEAFF. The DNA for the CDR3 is TGTGCCAGCAGACCATACAGGGGGCGAAGTGCTGAAGCTTTCTTT.

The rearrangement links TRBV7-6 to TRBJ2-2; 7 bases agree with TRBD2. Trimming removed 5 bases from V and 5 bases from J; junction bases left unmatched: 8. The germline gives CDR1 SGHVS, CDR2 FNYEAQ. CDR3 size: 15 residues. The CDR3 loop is CASSPTSAPTGELFF. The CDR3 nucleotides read TGTGCCAGCAGCCCCACTAGCGCCCCAACCGGGGAGCTGTTTTTT.

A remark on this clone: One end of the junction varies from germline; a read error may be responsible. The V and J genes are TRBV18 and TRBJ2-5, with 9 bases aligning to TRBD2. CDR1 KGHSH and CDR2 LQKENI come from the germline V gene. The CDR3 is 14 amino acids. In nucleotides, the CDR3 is TGTGCCAGCTCATCCCCGGGACTAGCAGCTCAGGGGCACTTC. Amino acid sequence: CASSSPGLAAQGHF.

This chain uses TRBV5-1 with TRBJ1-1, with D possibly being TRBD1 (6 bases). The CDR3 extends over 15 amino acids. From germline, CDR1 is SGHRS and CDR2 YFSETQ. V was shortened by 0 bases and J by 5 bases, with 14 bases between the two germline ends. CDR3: CASSLDGGARTEAFF. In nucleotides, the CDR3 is TGCGCCAGCAGCTTGGATGGGGGGGCGCGTACTGAAGCTTTCTTT.

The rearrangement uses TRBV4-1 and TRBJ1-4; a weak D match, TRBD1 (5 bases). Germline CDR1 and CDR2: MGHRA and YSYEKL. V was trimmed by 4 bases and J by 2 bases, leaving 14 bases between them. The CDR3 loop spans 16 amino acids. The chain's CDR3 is CASSRSQGFTNEKLFF. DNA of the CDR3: TGCGCCAGCAGCCGGTCCCAGGGTTTCACTAATGAAAAACTGTTTTTT.

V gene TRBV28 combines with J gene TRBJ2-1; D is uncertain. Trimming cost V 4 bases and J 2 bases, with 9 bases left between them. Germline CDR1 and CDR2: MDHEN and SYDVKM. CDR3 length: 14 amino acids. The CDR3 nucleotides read TGTGCCAGCAGTTCTTTCCCTCCCTACAATGAGCAGTTCTTC. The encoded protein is CASSSFPPYNEQFF. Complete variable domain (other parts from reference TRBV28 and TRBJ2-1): DVKVTQSSRYLVKRTGEKVFLECVQDMDHENMFWYRQDPGLGLRLIYFSYDVKMKEKGDIPEGYSVSREKKERFSLILESASTNQTSMYLCASSSFPPYNEQFFGPGTRLTVL.

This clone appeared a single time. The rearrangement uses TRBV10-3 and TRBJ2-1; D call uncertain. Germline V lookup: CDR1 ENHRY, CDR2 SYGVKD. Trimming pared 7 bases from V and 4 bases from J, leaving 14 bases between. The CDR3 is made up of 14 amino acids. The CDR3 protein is CAIKNSGSYNEQFF. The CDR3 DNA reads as TGTGCCATCAAAAATAGTGGTAGTTACAATGAGCAGTTCTTC.

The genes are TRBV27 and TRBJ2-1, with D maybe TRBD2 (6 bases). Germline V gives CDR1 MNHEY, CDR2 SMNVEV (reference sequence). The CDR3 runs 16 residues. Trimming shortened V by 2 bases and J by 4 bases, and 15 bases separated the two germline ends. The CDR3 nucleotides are TGTGCCAGCAGTTTAGGAGGGTTGGTAAGGTACAATGAGCAGTTCTTC. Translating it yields CASSLGGLVRYNEQFF.

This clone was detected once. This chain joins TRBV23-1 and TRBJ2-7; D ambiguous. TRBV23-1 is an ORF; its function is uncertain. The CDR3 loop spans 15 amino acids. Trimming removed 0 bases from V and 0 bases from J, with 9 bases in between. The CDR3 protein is CASSQSPDSSYEQYF. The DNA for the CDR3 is TGCGCCAGCAGTCAATCGCCCGATAGCTCCTACGAGCAGTACTTC.

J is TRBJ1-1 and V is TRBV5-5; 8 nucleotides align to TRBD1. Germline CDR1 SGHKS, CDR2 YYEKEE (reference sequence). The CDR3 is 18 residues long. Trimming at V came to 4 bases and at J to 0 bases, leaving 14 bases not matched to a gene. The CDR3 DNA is TGTGCCAGCAGCCTGGGGACAGGCCTATTGGGAATGAACACTGAAGCTTTCTTT. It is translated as CASSLGTGLLGMNTEAFF.

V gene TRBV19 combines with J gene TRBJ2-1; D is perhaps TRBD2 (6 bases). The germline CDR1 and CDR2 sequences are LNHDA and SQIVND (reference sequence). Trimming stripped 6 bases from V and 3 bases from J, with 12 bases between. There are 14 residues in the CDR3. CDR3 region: CASRTSYGYNEQFF. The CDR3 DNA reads TGTGCCAGTAGGACTAGTTACGGCTACAATGAGCAGTTCTTC.

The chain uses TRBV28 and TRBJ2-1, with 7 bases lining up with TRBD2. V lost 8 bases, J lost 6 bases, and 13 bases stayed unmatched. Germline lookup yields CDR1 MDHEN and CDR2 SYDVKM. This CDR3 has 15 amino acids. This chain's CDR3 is CASQLGGSIGNEQFF. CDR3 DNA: TGTGCCAGCCAACTAGGCGGGAGCATTGGCAATGAGCAGTTCTTC.

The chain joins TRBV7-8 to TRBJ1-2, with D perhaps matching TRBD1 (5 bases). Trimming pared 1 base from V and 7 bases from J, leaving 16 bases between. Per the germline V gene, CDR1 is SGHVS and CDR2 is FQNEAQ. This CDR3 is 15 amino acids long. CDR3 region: CASSLGPGEVVGYTF. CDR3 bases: TGTGCCAGCAGCTTAGGCCCGGGGGAGGTAGTTGGCTACACCTTC. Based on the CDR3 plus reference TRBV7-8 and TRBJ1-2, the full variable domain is GAGVSQSPRYKVAKRGQDVALRCDPISGHVSLFWYQQALGQGPEFLTYFQNEAQLDKSGLPSDRFFAERPEGSVSTLKIQRTQQEDSAVYLCASSLGPGEVVGYTFGSGTRLTVV.

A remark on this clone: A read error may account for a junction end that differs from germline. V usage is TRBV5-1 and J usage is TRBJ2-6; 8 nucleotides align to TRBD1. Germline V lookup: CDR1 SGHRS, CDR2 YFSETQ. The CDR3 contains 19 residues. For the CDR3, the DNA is TGCGCCAGCACCTTGGGTACAGGGGGGTCCCTCTCTGGGGCCAACGTCCTGACTTTC. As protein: CASTLGTGGSLSGANVLTF.

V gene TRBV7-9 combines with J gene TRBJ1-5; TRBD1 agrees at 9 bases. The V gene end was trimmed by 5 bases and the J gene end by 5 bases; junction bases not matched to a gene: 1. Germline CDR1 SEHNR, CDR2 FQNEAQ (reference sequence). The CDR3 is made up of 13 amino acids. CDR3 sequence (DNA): TGTGCCAGCAGCCGACAGGGGGATCAGCCCCAGCATTTT. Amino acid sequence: CASSRQGDQPQHF.

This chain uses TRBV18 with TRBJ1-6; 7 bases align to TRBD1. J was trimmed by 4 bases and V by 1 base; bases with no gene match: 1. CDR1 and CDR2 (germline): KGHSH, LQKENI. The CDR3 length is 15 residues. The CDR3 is CASSPRGQYNSPLHF. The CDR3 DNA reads TGTGCCAGCTCACCACGGGGACAGTATAATTCACCCCTCCACTTT.

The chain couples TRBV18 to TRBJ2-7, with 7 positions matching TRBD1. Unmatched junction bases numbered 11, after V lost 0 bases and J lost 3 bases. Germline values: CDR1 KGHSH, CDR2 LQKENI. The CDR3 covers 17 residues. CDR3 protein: CASSPPEGTGADYEQYF. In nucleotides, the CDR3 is TGTGCCAGCTCACCACCGGAAGGCACAGGGGCAGACTACGAGCAGTACTTC.